The 17 T cell receptor beta chains reported below all come from one sample, sequenced in a study of T cell clonality in common variable immunodeficiency. Profiling relied on immunoSEQ multiplex PCR, and the TCRdb table lists in-frame clones only, not all of them. The sample holds about 52,000 clones, and no clone turns up only once. The specimen sequenced was peripheral blood mononuclear cells. These receptors originate from a person between 18 and 69 years old in good health.

This clone was counted ten times or more. Read sequence stops 3 residues before the CDR3 end, and the germline J gene provides the missing end. This chain connects TRBV6-7 to TRBJ2-1; D gene uncertain. TRBV6-7 is classed as an ORF, of uncertain function. The CDR3 runs to 11 residues. V gave up 4 bases and J gave up 9 bases, with 7 bases separating them. CDR3 protein: CASSSSGEQFF. The CDR3 DNA, read in part, is TGTGCCAGCAGTTCTTCCGGTGAG.

This clone was counted at least ten times. The missing CDR3 end, 3 residues past where the read stops, is filled in from the germline J gene. The rearrangement uses TRBV19 and TRBJ1-5; TRBD1 matches at 11 bases. This CDR3 is built from 16 residues. The junction had 10 bases not matched to a gene; V was cut back by 5 bases and J by 7 bases. Germline CDR1 LNHDA, CDR2 SQIVND (reference sequence). The CDR3 reads CASSRDTGTGGQPQHF. The covered CDR3 bases are TGTGCCAGTAGTCGAGACACGGGGACAGGGGGGCAGCCC.

This clone was found many times. From the germline J gene comes the end of the CDR3, since the read stops 3 residues before it. This chain joins TRBV13 and TRBJ2-2; D unclear. Trimming took 5 bases from V and 9 from J, leaving 13 bases between them. The germline V gene has CDR1 PRHDT and CDR2 FYEKMQ (reference sequence). CDR3 length: 13 amino acids. The CDR3 bases that were read are TGTGCCAGCAGCAAAATCGGGTGGCGGGAG. It yields the protein CASSKIGWRE. The full CDR3 protein reads CASSKIGWRELFF.

On this clone: The CDR3 end falls 3 residues outside the read, so it is completed with the germline J gene. The V and J genes are TRBV19 and TRBJ2-4; 9 nucleotides line up with TRBD1. CDR1 is LNHDA and CDR2 is SQIVND in the germline V gene (reference sequence). The CDR3 sequence is 16 residues long. Partial CDR3 DNA: TGTGCCAGTAGTACCGATGCGGGACAGGGTACCTATGGT. Protein sequence: CASSTDAGQGTYG. The CDR3 as a whole reads CASSTDAGQGTYGQYF.

This clone was detected many times. The chain's CDR3 is CASSEAPGKTYEQYF. The DNA read from the CDR3 is TGTGCCAGCAGTGAAGCCCCGGGGAAAACCTACGAG. This chain links TRBV2 with TRBJ2-7; a possible D gene is TRBD2 (5 bases). The read halts 3 residues ahead of the CDR3 end, with the missing end drawn from the germline J gene. Germline lookup yields CDR1 SNHLY and CDR2 FYNNEI. The CDR3 has 15 residues. The germline V and J ends were trimmed by 0 bases and 2 bases, with 11 bases remaining between them.

This clone was seen only a few times. The sequenced fragment ends 3 residues before the CDR3 boundary, so the rest is inferred from the germline J gene. The V gene is TRBV6-2 or TRBV6-3, the J gene TRBJ2-4; a possible D gene is TRBD2 (5 bases). The CDR3 covers 15 residues. CDR1 and CDR2 from the germline V gene are MNHEY and SVGEGT. The CDR3 is CASSYEAGTDYGQYF. The CDR3 DNA, read in part, is TGTGCCAGCAGTTACGAAGCAGGTACCGACTATGGT.

In this sample, this clone turned up many times. The read terminates 3 residues ahead of where the CDR3 ends, so the germline J gene completes it. The chain employs TRBV30 and TRBJ2-2; 7 bases map to TRBD2. Germline values: CDR1 GTSNPN, CDR2 SVGIG (reference sequence). This CDR3 region has 15 residues. The ends lost 4 bases at V and 8 bases at J; junction bases unmatched: 13. CDR3 loop: CAWMTSTFGAGELFF. CDR3 DNA, as far as it was read: TGTGCCTGGATGACTAGCACCTTCGGGGCGGGGGAG.

With regard to this clone: With the read ending 3 residues before the CDR3 end, the germline J gene is used to fill in that end. This chain connects TRBV20-1 to TRBJ2-7; perhaps TRBD2 as D (7 bases). The germline V and J ends were trimmed by 0 bases and 5 bases, with 23 bases remaining between them. Germline V CDR1 and CDR2: DFQATT, SNEGSKA (reference sequence). The CDR3 loop spans 17 amino acids. This CDR3 reads CSARDYGGGGKGNEQYF. Partial CDR3 DNA: TGCAGTGCTAGAGATTACGGCGGGGGCGGGAAGGGCAACGAG.

This clone has at least ten counts. The CDR3 end falls 3 residues outside the read, so it is completed with the germline J gene. The chain recombines TRBV2 with TRBJ1-1, with D hard to call. CDR1 is SNHLY and CDR2 is FYNNEI in the germline V gene. The CDR3 covers 13 residues. CDR3 DNA (partial): TGTGCCAGCAGTGAAGACGGTCGGTTTGGA. It is translated as CASSEDGRFG. The whole CDR3 sequence reads CASSEDGRFGAFF. Together with reference TRBV2 and TRBJ1-1, the CDR3 gives the full variable domain: EPEVTQTPSHQVTQMGQEVILRCVPISNHLYFYWYRQILGQKVEFLVSFYNNEISEKSEIFDDQFSVERPDGSNFTLKIRSTKLEDSAMYFCASSEDGRFGAFFGQGTRLTVV.

The table lists this clone with many counts. The read is 3 residues too short to cover the CDR3 end, so that end is filled in from the germline J gene. The chain joins TRBV5-1 to TRBJ1-2; TRBD1 matches at 10 bases. This CDR3 is built from 15 residues. The junction had 10 bases not matched to a gene; V was cut back by 4 bases and J by 7 bases. CDR1 is SGHRS, CDR2 YFSETQ, per germline. The CDR3 sequence: CASSALGDRGGGYTF. CDR3 DNA, as far as it was read: TGCGCCAGCAGCGCTCTTGGGGACAGGGGTGGTGGC.

This clone was seen at least ten times. Read sequence stops 3 residues before the CDR3 end, and the germline J gene provides the missing end. The chain couples TRBV29-1 to TRBJ2-2; D is unclear. The CDR3 has 15 residues. Germline loops: CDR1 SQVTM, CDR2 ANQGSEA. Trimming took off 4 bases at V and 0 bases at J, with 12 bases between the two ends. The CDR3 region is CSVVPRFPNTGELFF. Partial CDR3 DNA: TGCAGCGTTGTACCGCGATTCCCGAACACCGGGGAG.

A few counts support this clone. Mismatch with germline at one junction end may stem from a read error. From the germline J gene comes the end of the CDR3, since the read stops 3 residues before it. This sample also contains other DNA sequences that code for the same CDR3. The J gene is TRBJ1-3, the V gene TRBV7-8; no clear D. The CDR3 runs to 15 residues. In germline, CDR1 is SGHVS, CDR2 FQNEAQ. The CDR3 DNA, read in part, is TGTGCCAGCAGCTTAGCAGAGGGTTCGCGAAACACT. As protein: CASSLAEGSRNT. The entire CDR3 is CASSLAEGSRNTIYF. Filled out from reference TRBV7-8 and TRBJ1-3, the complete variable domain reads GAGVSQSPRYKVAKRGQDVALRCDPISGHVSLFWYQQALGQGPEFLTYFQNEAQLDKSGLPSDRFFAERPEGSVSTLKIQRTQQEDSAVYLCASSLAEGSRNTIYFGEGSWLTVV.

Ten or more counts support this clone. The read ends 3 residues shy of where the CDR3 ends; the end is completed using the germline J gene. The chain combines TRBV7-3 with TRBJ2-3, with D possibly matching TRBD2 (6 bases). V lost 5 bases to trimming and J lost 4 bases, with 10 bases between them. The CDR3 has 13 residues. CDR1 and CDR2 from the germline V gene are SGHTA and FQGTGA. The CDR3: CASSRGGPDTQYF. CDR3 bases read: TGTGCCAGCAGCAGAGGAGGGCCAGATACG.

This clone was counted ten times or more. Read coverage stops 3 residues before the CDR3 terminus; the germline J gene supplies the remainder. The chain recombines TRBV19 with TRBJ2-2, with 7 positions matching TRBD2. Germline V gene sequence: CDR1 LNHDA, CDR2 SQIVND (reference sequence). V dropped 5 bases and J dropped 8; count of bases not matched to a gene: 14. This CDR3 has 16 amino acids. The CDR3 DNA, read in part, is TGTGCCAGTAGTGGTACCGGGACTACCACTCGGGGGGAG. The encoded protein is CASSGTGTTTRGE. The whole CDR3 is CASSGTGTTTRGELFF.

This clone was counted a few times. The CDR3 end lies 3 residues beyond the end of the read and is filled in from the germline J gene. The gene calls are TRBV11-1 and TRBJ2-7, with D tentatively TRBD1 (5 bases). V was cut by 6 bases and J by 6 bases, with 18 bases left in between. CDR1 SGHAT and CDR2 FQDESV come from the germline V gene (reference sequence). CDR3 length: 14 residues. CDR3 sequence: CASRKTIQGGEQYF. The DNA read from the CDR3 is TGTGCCAGCAGGAAGACAATTCAGGGCGGCGAG.

This clone was observed many times. The read falls 3 residues short of the CDR3 end, and the missing part is taken from the germline J gene. The chain joins TRBV18 to TRBJ2-5; 9 bases line up with TRBD2. This CDR3 is built from 15 residues. In germline, CDR1 is KGHSH, CDR2 LQKENI. With V trimmed by 6 bases and J by 5 bases, 10 bases remained unmatched. The part of the CDR3 DNA that was read is TGTGCCAGCTCCTTGACCTTAGCGGGGGCCGAGACC. Protein: CASSLTLAGAET. The full CDR3 protein is CASSLTLAGAETQYF.

As to this clone: One end of the junction fails to match germline, which may point to a read error. The sequenced fragment ends 3 residues before the CDR3 boundary, so the rest is inferred from the germline J gene. This sample includes further DNA sequences coding for the same CDR3. V is TRBV30 and J is TRBJ1-3; 8 positions match TRBD1. There are 18 residues in the CDR3. Germline CDR1 is GTSNPN and CDR2 is SVGIG (reference sequence). Partial CDR3 DNA: TGTGCCTGGAGTGGGACAGGGAAAGGGGGCAGGGGAGGAAACACG. Its protein is CAWSGTGKGGRGGNT. From start to end, the CDR3 is CAWSGTGKGGRGGNTIYF.